Below are 4 T cell receptor beta chains sequenced from a single sample in a study of response to subunit inactivated influenza vaccine. TCRdb processed the RT-PCR reads anew with MiXCR; each CDR3 protein has one entry. This table holds some 800,000 distinct CDR3 sequences, 21% found once. Sample: PBMCs from blood, taken more than 4 days after vaccination. The receptors here all came from a man aged 45-65 years who received an inactivated influenza vaccine.

The rearrangement uses TRBV12-3 or TRBV12-4 and TRBJ1-2, with D uncertain. The CDR3 sequence is 12 residues long. V was cut by 7 bases and J by 4 bases, with 10 bases left in between. The CDR3: CASTTSLYGYTF. The CDR3 coding sequence is TGTGCCAGCACAACTTCTCTCTATGGCTACACCTTC.

This clonotype occurred a few times. The junction does not match germline at one end; this may be a read error. This chain connects TRBV7-2 to TRBJ1-2, with D perhaps TRBD1 (6 bases). Germline values: CDR1 SGHTA, CDR2 FQGNSA. The CDR3 runs 12 residues. The CDR3, as DNA: TGTGCCAGCAGCTTCCCACCGCTCGGACAGTCCTTC. Protein product: CASSFPPLGQSF.

V gene TRBV29-1 combines with J gene TRBJ2-5; 12 nucleotides align to TRBD1. The V gene end was trimmed by 6 bases and the J gene end by 5 bases; junction bases not matched to a gene: 7. This CDR3 has 14 residues. From germline, CDR1 is SQVTM and CDR2 ANQGSEA. The CDR3 bases are TGCAGCGTAGGCGGGACAGGGGGCGCCGAGACCCAGTACTTC. Its protein product is CSVGGTGGAETQYF. Filled out from reference TRBV29-1 and TRBJ2-5, the complete variable domain reads SAVISQKPSRDICQRGTSLTIQCQVDSQVTMMFWYRQQPGQSLTLIATANQGSEATYESGFVIDKFPISRPNLTFSTLTVSNMSPEDSSIYLCSVGGTGGAETQYFGPGTRLLVL.

This chain joins TRBV20-1 and TRBJ2-3; D possibly corresponds to TRBD1 (5 bases). Trimming shortened V by 6 bases and J by 0 bases, and 13 bases separated the two germline ends. The CDR3 sequence is 14 residues long. Germline V CDR1 and CDR2: DFQATT, SNEGSKA (reference sequence). CDR3 residues: CSARDSYSTDTQYF. The CDR3 bases are TGCAGTGCCCGCGACAGTTATAGCACAGATACGCAGTATTTT.